A single TCR beta chain is shown here with its context. The sample comes from a study of blood T cell repertoires in COVID-19. In the study overall: Sites in the United States, Italy and Spain provided acute and convalescent COVID-19 samples.

The CDR3 covers 15 residues. V lost 2 bases, J lost 4 bases, and 5 bases stayed unmatched. CDR1 SGHTA and CDR2 FQGTGA come from the germline V gene. In the study's own analysis: Reference gene primer amplification in the assay estimated nucleated cell counts. Data came from immunoSEQ multiplex PCR; TCRdb stores just in-frame clones and leaves some out. V and J calls and clone size are those listed in that table; D and trimming were worked out from the DNA. The sample shows hundreds of thousands of clones, about nine tenths of them seen only once. Recruits, aged roughly 18 to 90 years, lived in approximately 26 US areas.

V and J are TRBV7-3 and TRBJ2-1; TRBD2 matches at 7 bases. The TCR comes from a woman aged 50 to 60 who had recovered from COVID-19. What was sequenced was PBMCs or T cells enriched from blood (not recorded which). The CDR3 nucleotides are TGTGCCAGCAGCTTACTGGGAGGGGATTACAATGAGCAGTTCTTC. It translates to CASSLLGGDYNEQFF.